The T cell receptor beta chain described here comes from a study of human T cells and chemical hapten exposure (dated by TCRdb to the early 2020s). In the study overall: For sensitization, 2% DPC in acetone was applied to a 2 cm by 2 cm area of upper inner arm skin. Libraries were combined into a pool for sequencing, and differences in TCR yield between samples came mainly from small differences in library volumes within the pool. For TCR sequencing, blood came from 25 to 35 alopecia patients at anywhere from one to four time points (pre-sensitization, 2, 6 and 24 weeks). Patients additionally received weekly therapeutic DPC doses to the scalp throughout the roughly 25-week study period. Patch testing was done on the upper back using Finn chambers containing 0.01% DPC, and results were scored after 6 days according to International Contact Dermatitis Research Group standards. Alopecia areata with under or over 50% scalp involvement, alopecia totalis and alopecia universalis were represented in the patient cohort, which was mostly female. The study tracked peripheral blood TCR repertoire changes in vivo during primary and secondary sensitization to the hapten diphenylcyclopropenone (DPC) in alopecia patients. Patient blood was sampled pre-sensitization (week 0) and at 2, 6 and about 24 weeks after DPC sensitization. Study-wide conclusions, independent of this receptor: Compared with pre-sensitization or healthy control sets, expanded TCRs formed significantly more large CDR3 similarity clusters, which is consistent with antigen-driven responses. Patch test score correlated positively with the number of PT1 expanded TCRs, reaching significance at thresholds 8, 16 and 32 but not at 4. After repeated subsampling, changes were observed in the strength of the expansion versus patch-test correlation and in the threshold at which the correlation became significant. No change with DPC sensitization was found in the number of TCRs above 1 in 1000 frequency, and no evidence of global repertoire structure alterations was found. Because all patients had alopecia, a presumed autoimmune disease, the immune response of the patients might differ from that of healthy individuals.

The library came from RACE. The sequencing machine was a NextSeq 500. Library preparation attached unique molecular identifiers to individual cDNA molecules for quantitative, reproducible TCR counting. Both TCR alpha and TCR beta chains were sequenced from each blood RNA sample. The study's own analysis went as follows. Samples had a median of 95,638 TCRs, with a range from roughly 23,224 to 700,000. The Decombinator software suite was used to annotate the V, J and CDR3 of the TCR reads. For PS versus PT1 abundance plots, all samples were subsampled to the same number of TCRs (28,000). Expanded TCRs were defined as absent before sensitization and observed at least eight times at the 2-week time point. TCRdb reworked the public reads: Q25 trimming with fastp, MiXCR clone assembly, productive beta chains retained. Rows matching on CDR3 protein sequence are summarized as one entry with the most common DNA and genes. The V and J calls shown here were made by TCRdb, not taken from the authors' results. The sample table records a few hundred thousand distinct CDR3 sequences; 7% to 10% of these occur just once. 2% to 3% of the sample comes from the top ten.

Concerning this clonotype: Its antigen target is currently unknown. Base qualities are not provided; no much larger clone lies one nucleotide away.

The intended sense of this specimen's time point label: pre-sensitization, week 0. The sample's treatment or condition label is to be understood as: therapeutic diphenylcyclopropenone sensitization with weekly scalp DPC. At every patch-test visit, the blood draw took place before the patch test was put on. Patients were eligible if aged 18 to 70, diagnosed with alopecia and judged suitable for DPC therapy, and pregnant patients were excluded. Total RNA was extracted from unfractionated whole blood collected in Tempus Blood RNA tubes. The origin of this receptor is a middle-aged woman with alopecia areata. Some clones in this sample may be carry-over from other donors' samples. Here the sequenced sample was whole blood, taken in connection with sensitization to the hapten diphenylcyclopropenone (DPC).

The DNA sequence is as follows: TGTGCCAGCAGCCCTGGGGACAGTAACTATGGCTACACCTTC. This sequence encodes CASSPGDSNYGYTF. The chain employs TRBV4-2 and TRBJ1-2, and 7 junction bases match TRBD1. The germline V end is reduced by 4 bases and the J end by 1 base; junction bases left unmatched: 3. CDR1 and CDR2 are read off the germline V gene as LGHNA and YNFKEQ. Measured from the cysteine to the phenylalanine, the CDR3 is 14 residues long. Only the CDR3 portion is preserved as DNA: 42 bases, with reading frame beginning at the first base.